A selection of T cell receptor beta chains follows, all from one sample in a study of PD-L1 blockade in urothelial cancer. The assay was immunoSEQ multiplex PCR, and TCRdb's table has in-frame clones only and misses some. The data show 45,000 to 70,000 clones, less than 90% seen once. Specimen: PBMCs, collected around atezolizumab (anti-PD-L1) treatment. The origin of the receptors is a man between 65 and 85 years old with urothelial cancer. Each CDR3 is given with its conserved first and last residue.

v_call	j_call	cdr3_aa
TRBV5-4	TRBJ2-5	CASSSSPGGGETQYF
TRBV19	TRBJ1-5	CASSMTRGNQPQHF
TRBV9	TRBJ1-1	CASSYRQKGEAFF
TRBV4-1	TRBJ2-7	CASSQDSAGAGGSYEQYF
TRBV7-6	TRBJ2-5	CASSLSPGQGKETQYF
TRBV19	TRBJ2-7	CASSMGLAGGYEQYF
TRBV2	TRBJ2-7	CASRGVAGDVYEQYF
TRBV15	TRBJ2-1	CATSRGLEQFF
TRBV6-5	TRBJ2-7	CASSYSTGTYEQYF
TRBV5-6	TRBJ2-7	CASSIRQGPYEQYF
TRBV6-6	TRBJ1-2	CASNPGRGYGYTF
TRBV28	TRBJ2-1	CASREGLAGTYNEQFF
TRBV18	TRBJ2-2	CASSPRLLAGPTGELFF
TRBV20-1	TRBJ2-5	CSAPGETQYF
TRBV5-1	TRBJ1-1	CASSLAFAPLGTEAFF
TRBV7-9	TRBJ2-1	CASSTGSHNEQFF
TRBV5-1	TRBJ2-7	CASSLGLAGAKGGHEQYF
TRBV19	TRBJ2-3	CASSLTGRLRYAYF
TRBV29-1	TRBJ1-4	CSVPGDLNEKLFF
TRBV7-9	TRBJ2-6	CASSSGRSVIANVLTF
TRBV7-8	TRBJ2-7	CASSLAGGGYEQYF
TRBV6-1	TRBJ1-5	CASSDGQGGNQPQHF
TRBV30	TRBJ1-3	CAWTLTRWQDTIYF
TRBV15	TRBJ2-5	CATSRDRGLQETQYF
TRBV7-3	TRBJ1-1	CASSTGTGNTEAFF
TRBV7-3	TRBJ2-1	CASSPGLAGYNEQFF
TRBV4-2	TRBJ1-1	CASSQGAGGVSTEAFF
TRBV7-9	TRBJ1-1	CASSFPTGRGTEAFF
TRBV11-2	TRBJ2-1	CASSRDYNEQFF
TRBV7-3	TRBJ2-2	CASSSSGSGTGELFF
TRBV6-4	TRBJ2-1	CASSDSDRGEQFF
TRBV29-1	TRBJ1-2	CSASRTGGGYGYTF
TRBV5-1	TRBJ2-1	CASSLPRRVRDEQFF
TRBV7-3	TRBJ2-7	CASSSRLAGVHEQYF
TRBV7-2	TRBJ2-1	CASSLVAGGPNEQFF
TRBV18	TRBJ2-7	CASSPPAGYEQYF
TRBV7-6	TRBJ2-2	CASSPANTGELFF
TRBV5-8	TRBJ2-1	CASSLPGTGGYEQFF
TRBV28	TRBJ2-7	CASRGQGASYEQYF
TRBV18	TRBJ1-2	CASSPRGQGTNYGYTF
TRBV5-1	TRBJ1-1	CASRADGGTEAFF
TRBV7-3	TRBJ2-1	CASSPPGQGANEQFF
TRBV5-4	TRBJ2-3	CASSLLGGTDTQYF
TRBV7-9	TRBJ2-7	CASSSAPPGDLYEQYF
TRBV11-3	TRBJ2-1	CASSSASGTGANEQFF
TRBV4-1	TRBJ1-5	CASSQDGTGGFQPQHF
TRBV4-1	TRBJ2-1	CASSHSGTSGRAVVNEQFF
TRBV4-1	TRBJ1-5	CASSHSLGQRSNQPQHF
TRBV30	TRBJ1-3	CAWSKTGTGNTIYF
TRBV7-2	TRBJ2-2	CASSLVAGANTGELFF
TRBV9	TRBJ2-7	CASSVGTESSYEQYF
TRBV7-9	TRBJ2-2	CASSLNTGELFF
TRBV19	TRBJ2-5	CATVSGTGPETQYF